Described below is a single T cell receptor (beta chain) sequence and its context. The data stem from a study of cytomegalovirus exposure and HLA in healthy donors. Study as a whole: It was reported in a later analysis that the same platform had been used for the 120 or so validation repertoires as for the 550 to 700 first-cohort repertoires.

CDR1 is SQVTM, CDR2 ANQGSEA, per germline. Trimming took off 6 bases at V and 2 bases at J, with 13 bases between the two ends. There are 13 residues in the CDR3. Some clones are missing from TCRdb's copy, which holds only in-frame ones; the method was immunoSEQ multiplex PCR. The sample yields some 110,000 clones, 86% seen once. The sample comprised PBMCs. J is TRBJ1-2 and V is TRBV29-1; D is undetermined. This receptor was taken from a woman between 18 and 29 years old in good health and CMV-seropositive. CDR3 loop: CSVWRARNYGYTF. The CDR3 nucleotides are TGCAGCGTCTGGCGGGCAAGGAACTATGGCTACACCTTC.